The T cell receptor (beta chain) described here comes from a study of T-cell reconstitution after alpha-beta-depleted transplantation in children. Study findings and constraints: Surviving recipient T cells and thymic progenitors underlay high day-60 TCRbeta diversity in some patients. Newly made T cells mostly supplied T-cell counts and diversity one year after transplant. The origin of alpha-beta T cells about two months after transplant was reportedly several hundred expanded graft clones.

The CDR3 loop spans 14 amino acids. Germline loops: CDR1 WNHNN, CDR2 SYGVQD (reference sequence). V trimming: 5 bases; J trimming: 2 bases; junction bases outside the gene matches: 5. Preparing the TCRbeta library involved the use of unique molecular identifiers. TCRdb passed the PCR reads through MiXCR, listing each CDR3 protein once. The sample holds almost 250,000 distinct CDR3 sequences, 20% to 30% seen once. This clonotype was seen ten or more times. Antigen: not known. The chain combines TRBV10-1 with TRBJ2-7; 8 bases line up with TRBD1. This clonotype was sampled from a girl aged 2 to 9 with Fanconi anemia, due to receive a stem cell transplant. This specimen consisted of PBMCs, obtained before TCRalphabeta/CD19-depleted stem cell transplant. CDR3 sequence reads: CASSSSGQAYEQYF. CDR3 sequence (DNA): TGCGCCAGCAGTTCCTCGGGACAGGCCTACGAGCAGTACTTC.